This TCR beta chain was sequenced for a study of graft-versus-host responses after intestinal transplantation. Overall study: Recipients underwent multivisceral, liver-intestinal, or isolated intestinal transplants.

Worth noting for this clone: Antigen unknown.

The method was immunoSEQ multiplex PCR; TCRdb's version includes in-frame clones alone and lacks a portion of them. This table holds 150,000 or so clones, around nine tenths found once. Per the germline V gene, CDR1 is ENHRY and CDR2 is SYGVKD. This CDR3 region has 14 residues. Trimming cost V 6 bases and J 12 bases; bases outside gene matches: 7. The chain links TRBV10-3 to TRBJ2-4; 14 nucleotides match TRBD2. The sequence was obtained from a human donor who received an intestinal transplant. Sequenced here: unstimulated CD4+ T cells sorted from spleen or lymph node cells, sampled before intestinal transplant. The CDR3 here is CAISPGLAGDNQYF. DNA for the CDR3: TGTGCCATCAGCCCGGGACTAGCGGGAGACAATCAGTACTTC.